The 18 T cell receptor beta chains below come from one sample, sequenced in a study of shared clonotypes between healthy human individuals. TCRdb's table, derived via immunoSEQ multiplex PCR, lists solely in-frame clones and lacks some. The sample contains 2 million to 2.5 million clones, around 95% of which appear only once. Input material: naive CD4+ T cells sorted from blood. Subset reported: CD45RA+ positively selected. Receptors originate from a man between 18 and 29 years old in good health.

The chain has TRBV14 and TRBJ2-5; D is unresolved. Trimming shortened V by 3 bases and J by 1 base, and 9 bases separated the two germline ends. CDR3 size: 14 residues. Per germline, CDR1 SGHDN and CDR2 FVKESK. CDR3: CASSQTWAQETQYF. The CDR3 bases are TGTGCCAGCAGCCAGACTTGGGCCCAAGAGACCCAGTACTTC.

The chain recombines TRBV25-1 with TRBJ1-2, with 9 bases that match TRBD1. This CDR3 spans 14 amino acids. V gave up 6 bases and J gave up 4 bases; unmatched junction bases: 6. Germline V gives CDR1 MGHDK, CDR2 SYGVNS. The CDR3 region is CASRSGQGTYGYTF. The CDR3 bases are TGTGCCAGCAGATCGGGACAGGGAACCTATGGCTACACCTTC.

The rearrangement links TRBV6-6 to TRBJ2-3; D is undetermined. V dropped 6 bases and J dropped 6 bases, with 7 bases sitting between them. This CDR3 spans 11 amino acids. Germline V gene lookup returns CDR1 MNHNY and CDR2 SVGAGI (reference sequence). The CDR3 DNA follows: TGTGCCAGCAGCGTCGGCGATACGCAGTATTTT. As protein: CASSVGDTQYF.

The V and J genes are TRBV7-2 and TRBJ2-1; tentatively, D is TRBD2 (6 bases). With 3 bases removed from V and 3 bases from J, the gap between germline ends came to 12 bases. The germline V gene has CDR1 SGHTA and CDR2 FQGNSA. The CDR3 runs 15 residues. The CDR3 here is CASSFGGEVYNEQFF. The CDR3 coding sequence is TGTGCCAGCAGCTTTGGAGGGGAGGTCTACAATGAGCAGTTCTTC.

The chain uses TRBV13 and TRBJ2-5; D is uncertain. The CDR3 extends over 13 amino acids. The V gene's germline CDR1 is PRHDT and CDR2 FYEKMQ (reference sequence). Between the trimmed V and J ends, which lost 2 bases and 7 bases, there was a span of 11 bases. Here the CDR3 reads CASSLSSRRTQYF. CDR3 sequence (DNA): TGTGCCAGCAGCTTATCCTCCCGTCGGACCCAGTACTTC.

The chain employs TRBV5-1 and TRBJ1-1, with 7 bases identical to TRBD1. Germline assignment: CDR1 SGHRS and CDR2 YFSETQ. V shed 4 bases and J 4 bases; nucleotides not matched to a gene: 4. The CDR3 totals 13 residues. CDR3 sequence: CASSPRTGTEAFF. DNA of the CDR3: TGCGCCAGCAGCCCCCGGACAGGCACTGAAGCTTTCTTT. The variable domain in full, completed from reference TRBV5-1 and TRBJ1-1, reads KAGVTQTPRYLIKTRGQQVTLSCSPISGHRSVSWYQQTPGQGLQFLFEYFSETQRNKGNFPGRFSGRQFSNSRSEMNVSTLELGDSALYLCASSPRTGTEAFFGQGTRLTVV.

This rearrangement joins TRBV6-6 to TRBJ2-7; maybe TRBD1 (5 bases). The CDR3 consists of 16 residues. Trimming shortened V by 5 bases and J by 0 bases, and 17 bases separated the two germline ends. Germline V CDR1 and CDR2: MNHNY, SVGAGI (reference sequence). This chain's CDR3 is CASSGSGLSISYEQYF. The DNA for the CDR3 is TGTGCCAGCAGTGGATCAGGGCTTTCCATCTCCTACGAGCAGTACTTC.

The V and J genes are TRBV9 and TRBJ2-2; D might be TRBD1 (5 bases). Germline-derived CDR1 and CDR2 are SGDLS and YYNGEE. CDR3 size: 14 residues. V gave up 1 base and J gave up 5 bases, with 9 bases separating them. CDR3 DNA: TGTGCCAGCAGCGTACAGGGAAGGACCGGGGAGCTGTTTTTT. Its protein is CASSVQGRTGELFF.

This chain connects TRBV11-2 to TRBJ2-7, with 15 bases identical to TRBD2. The CDR3 has 19 amino acids. The ends lost 0 bases at V and 5 bases at J; junction bases unmatched: 11. Germline V gene lookup returns CDR1 SGHAT and CDR2 FQNNGV. CDR3 DNA sequence: TGTGCCAGCAGCTTAGATACGGGCCTGGGACTAGCGGGAGGTAACGAGCAGTACTTC. This translates into CASSLDTGLGLAGGNEQYF.

The rearrangement uses TRBV5-1 and TRBJ2-1; TRBD2 agrees at 8 bases. The CDR3 extends over 15 amino acids. Trimming at V came to 0 bases and at J to 7 bases, leaving 6 bases not matched to a gene. Germline CDR1 SGHRS, CDR2 YFSETQ. The CDR3 protein is CASSLESGRRNEQFF. The CDR3 coding sequence is TGCGCCAGCAGCTTGGAAAGCGGGAGACGTAATGAGCAGTTCTTC.

The J gene is TRBJ1-4, the V gene TRBV7-2; D ambiguous. The CDR3 runs to 17 residues. Germline CDR1 SGHTA, CDR2 FQGNSA. The V end was cut by 5 bases, the J end by 4 bases, with 20 bases between. CDR3 coding DNA: TGTGCCAGCAGCCGAAATGAGGCCGACGGCCTTAATGAAAAACTGTTTTTT. Translation gives CASSRNEADGLNEKLFF.

The CDR3 sequence is CASSLQSLAGNTGELFF. The DNA of the CDR3 is TGTGCCAGCAGCCTTCAATCGCTAGCGGGGAACACCGGGGAGCTGTTTTTT. This chain links TRBV4-2 with TRBJ2-2, with 8 bases lining up with TRBD2. J gave up 1 base and V 4 bases, and 8 bases lay outside the gene matches. Germline V gene data show CDR1 as LGHNA and CDR2 as YNFKEQ. The CDR3 is made up of 17 amino acids.

This chain uses TRBV9 with TRBJ1-3; D might be TRBD1 (6 bases). The CDR3 extends over 16 amino acids. The germline V and J ends were trimmed by 0 bases and 7 bases, with 17 bases remaining between them. Germline V lookup: CDR1 SGDLS, CDR2 YYNGEE. The CDR3 sequence: CASSVATGTIGNTIYF. As DNA, the CDR3 is TGTGCCAGCAGCGTAGCCACAGGGACCATTGGGAACACCATATATTTT.

The chain combines TRBV10-1 with TRBJ2-7, with a tentative D call TRBD1 (6 bases). The ends were cut back, 2 bases at V and 4 bases at J, with 12 bases in the middle. This CDR3 has 14 residues. Germline CDR1 and CDR2: WNHNN and SYGVQD (reference sequence). The DNA for the CDR3 is TGCGCCAGCAGTGAGCGAGGGGGTACGTACGAGCAGTACTTC. This translates into CASSERGGTYEQYF.

V usage is TRBV29-1 and J usage is TRBJ1-4; no definite D call. The CDR3 consists of 12 residues. The germline gives CDR1 SQVTM, CDR2 ANQGSEA. The V end was cut by 6 bases, the J end by 4 bases, with 9 bases between. The CDR3 DNA sequence: TGCAGCGTGCCCGACATTAATGAAAAACTGTTTTTT. Its translation is CSVPDINEKLFF.

The chain links TRBV2 to TRBJ2-7; either TRBD1 or TRBD2 may fit D (5 bases each). The CDR3 is made up of 14 amino acids. Per the germline V gene, CDR1 is SNHLY and CDR2 is FYNNEI. Trimming pared 7 bases from V and 3 bases from J, leaving 16 bases between. CDR3 amino acids: CASTEGTLVYEQYF. As DNA, the CDR3 is TGTGCCAGCACTGAGGGGACGTTAGTCTACGAGCAGTACTTC. Looking up the rest from reference TRBV2 and TRBJ2-7 gives the full variable domain: EPEVTQTPSHQVTQMGQEVILRCVPISNHLYFYWYRQILGQKVEFLVSFYNNEISEKSEIFDDQFSVERPDGSNFTLKIRSTKLEDSAMYFCASTEGTLVYEQYFGPGTRLTVT.

This rearrangement joins TRBV18 to TRBJ2-4, with TRBD1 identical over 7 bases. The CDR3 consists of 12 residues. With 4 bases clipped from V and 8 bases from J, the junction kept 2 bases outside the gene matches. Germline-derived CDR1 and CDR2 are KGHSH and LQKENI. This chain's CDR3 is CASSRQGDIQYF. CDR3 in DNA: TGTGCCAGCTCACGTCAGGGGGACATTCAGTACTTC.

This chain connects TRBV10-3 to TRBJ1-4; D may be TRBD1 (6 bases). This CDR3 region has 13 residues. V gave up 8 bases and J gave up 5 bases, with 12 bases separating them. Germline V gene sequence: CDR1 ENHRY, CDR2 SYGVKD. The chain's CDR3 is CAIGRTENEKLFF. As DNA, the CDR3 is TGTGCCATCGGGAGGACAGAGAATGAAAAACTGTTTTTT.